This entry lists 27 T cell receptor beta chains sequenced from one sample in a study of T cells in Graves' hyperthyroidism and ophthalmopathy. Amplification targeted TCR beta CDR3 regions from RNA transcripts. Using the HTBI primer set, a first-round RT-PCR was run on the TCR CDR3. Each CDR3 protein is one row after TCRdb ran MiXCR on the multiplex PCR reads. The table shows 600,000 to 700,000 distinct CDR3 sequences, with 40% to 55% occurring only once. Material: peripheral blood or thyroid tissue (not recorded which). The source of these receptors is an adult man with Graves' disease, either hyperthyroidism or ophthalmopathy (not recorded which).

This chain connects TRBV29-1 to TRBJ1-6; no clear D. The CDR3 runs to 12 residues. In germline, CDR1 is SQVTM, CDR2 ANQGSEA. Between the trimmed V and J ends, which lost 4 bases and 2 bases, there was a span of 3 bases. Written as DNA, the CDR3 is TGCAGCGTTGGGGCCTATAATTCACCCCTCCACTTT. This sequence encodes CSVGAYNSPLHF.

The chain links TRBV9 to TRBJ2-7, with D uncertain. The CDR3 loop spans 16 amino acids. Germline V CDR1 and CDR2: SGDLS, YYNGEE. Trimming shortened V by 0 bases and J by 0 bases, and 13 bases separated the two germline ends. This chain's CDR3 is CASSVVVRLSSYEQYF. The CDR3 DNA reads TGTGCCAGCAGCGTAGTAGTGCGCCTAAGCTCCTACGAGCAGTACTTC. Full variable domain (missing parts from reference TRBV9 and TRBJ2-7): DSGVTQTPKHLITATGQRVTLRCSPRSGDLSVYWYQQSLDQGLQFLIQYYNGEERAKGNILERFSAQQFPDLHSELNLSSLELGDSALYFCASSVVVRLSSYEQYFGPGTRLTVT.

This clonotype was detected ten times or more. The chain employs TRBV29-1 and TRBJ1-2; maybe TRBD1 (5 bases). Trimming left V 0 bases short and J 5 bases short, with 16 bases between. Looked up from germline, CDR1 is SQVTM and CDR2 is ANQGSEA. The CDR3 is 15 amino acids. The CDR3 DNA is TGCAGCGTTGAAGATGAGAGGGGAGCACCTTATGGCTACACCTTC. Translated, it gives CSVEDERGAPYGYTF.

This clonotype showed up many times. The chain links TRBV7-9 to TRBJ2-6; D unclear. The length of the CDR3 is 16 residues. CDR1 and CDR2 (germline): SEHNR, FQNEAQ (reference sequence). V dropped 4 bases and J dropped 0 bases, with 10 bases sitting between them. The CDR3 sequence: CASSSQGRSGANVLTF. The CDR3 bases are TGTGCCAGCAGCTCACAAGGGCGCTCTGGGGCCAACGTCCTGACTTTC.

This rearrangement joins TRBV29-1 to TRBJ2-5, with TRBD1 as a possible D gene (5 bases). The V end was cut by 3 bases, the J end by 2 bases, with 13 bases between. Per the germline V gene, CDR1 is SQVTM and CDR2 is ANQGSEA. CDR3 length equals 14 residues. The CDR3 sequence is CSVETYRQQETQYF. The CDR3 DNA sequence: TGCAGCGTTGAGACCTACCGACAGCAAGAGACCCAGTACTTC.

J is TRBJ2-2 and V is TRBV7-9; no reliable D call. Germline CDR1 reads SEHNR; CDR2 reads FQNEAQ (reference sequence). Trimming removed 1 base at V and 3 bases at J, with 9 bases between. The CDR3 length is 15 residues. The CDR3 sequence is CASSLGLQDTGELFF. The DNA for the CDR3 is TGTGCCAGCAGCTTAGGGCTTCAGGACACCGGGGAGCTGTTTTTT.

The sample holds a few counts of this clonotype. This chain joins TRBV7-9 and TRBJ1-1; no clear D. The CDR3 extends over 13 amino acids. The germline CDR1 and CDR2 sequences are SEHNR and FQNEAQ (reference sequence). V lost 5 bases and J 0 bases, leaving 7 bases between the germline ends. The CDR3 loop reads CASSRSLNTEAFF. CDR3 in DNA: TGTGCCAGCAGCCGGTCACTGAACACTGAAGCTTTCTTT.

This chain links TRBV7-9 with TRBJ1-5; TRBD1 matches 7 bases. Trimming at V came to 5 bases and at J to 10 bases, leaving 8 bases not matched to a gene. CDR1 and CDR2 from the germline V gene are SEHNR and FQNEAQ (reference sequence). The CDR3 contains 13 residues. CDR3 nucleotides: TGTGCCAGCAGCATGTACAGGGGTGGACCCCAGCATTTT. Protein sequence: CASSMYRGGPQHF.

The rearrangement links TRBV7-9 to TRBJ2-7; D is perhaps TRBD2 (5 bases). Trimming left V 5 bases short and J 3 bases short, with 14 bases between. The CDR3 runs to 14 residues. CDR1 is SEHNR, CDR2 FQNEAQ, per germline (reference sequence). The CDR3 loop is CASSTRDSDYEQYF. The CDR3 DNA reads as TGTGCCAGCAGCACACGTGATAGCGACTACGAGCAGTACTTC.

This clonotype was seen only a few times. This chain connects TRBV20-1 to TRBJ2-7; TRBD2 agrees at 12 bases. The V gene's germline CDR1 is DFQATT and CDR2 SNEGSKA (reference sequence). The CDR3 has 13 residues. The trim removed 6 bases at V and 7 bases at J, leaving 7 bases unmatched. The CDR3 loop reads CSALAGGLGEQYF. In nucleotides, the CDR3 is TGCAGTGCCCTAGCGGGAGGGCTTGGTGAGCAGTACTTC.

This clonotype was recorded many times. V gene TRBV7-2 combines with J gene TRBJ2-7, with D perhaps assigned TRBD1 or TRBD2 (5 bases each). Germline assignment: CDR1 SGHTA and CDR2 FQGNSA. The germline V and J ends were trimmed by 4 bases and 5 bases, with 12 bases remaining between them. The CDR3 extends over 13 amino acids. DNA of the CDR3: TGTGCCAGCAGCTCGGGGCGTCCGGACGAGCAGTACTTC. Protein: CASSSGRPDEQYF.

This clonotype was found many times. The chain joins TRBV29-1 to TRBJ2-7; D possibly uses TRBD1 or TRBD2 (5 bases each). Trimming stripped 7 bases from V and 4 bases from J, with 14 bases between. Germline loops: CDR1 SQVTM, CDR2 ANQGSEA. The CDR3 runs to 12 residues. The CDR3 DNA sequence: TGCAGCGCCGAGCGGCAGGGTTACGAGCAGTACTTC. As protein: CSAERQGYEQYF.

This clonotype has ten or more counts. The chain is built from TRBV7-6 and TRBJ2-5, with D maybe TRBD2 (5 bases). CDR3 size: 14 residues. Trimming shortened V by 1 base and J by 7 bases, and 13 bases separated the two germline ends. From germline, CDR1 is SGHVS and CDR2 FNYEAQ. CDR3 region: CASSLEVGGGTQYF. CDR3 nucleotide sequence: TGTGCCAGCAGCTTAGAGGTCGGAGGCGGGACCCAGTACTTC.

This clonotype turned up a few times. The chain couples TRBV7-8 to TRBJ2-7; TRBD2 agrees at 8 bases. The germline gives CDR1 SGHVS, CDR2 FQNEAQ. The CDR3 is 15 residues long. Trimming removed 1 base from V and 5 bases from J; junction bases left unmatched: 7. The CDR3 DNA follows: TGTGCCAGCAGCTTAGAAGCGGGGGTGCAAAACGAGCAGTACTTC. Its translation: CASSLEAGVQNEQYF. The full variable domain, rest sourced from reference TRBV7-8 and TRBJ2-7, is GAGVSQSPRYKVAKRGQDVALRCDPISGHVSLFWYQQALGQGPEFLTYFQNEAQLDKSGLPSDRFFAERPEGSVSTLKIQRTQQEDSAVYLCASSLEAGVQNEQYFGPGTRLTVT.

The chain couples TRBV7-9 to TRBJ2-5; 7 nucleotides agree with TRBD2. The CDR3 consists of 15 residues. V dropped 2 bases and J dropped 1; count of bases not matched to a gene: 4. Germline CDR1 and CDR2: SEHNR and FQNEAQ (reference sequence). The CDR3 spells CASSLPRGTQETQYF. CDR3 nucleotides: TGTGCCAGCAGCTTACCGCGGGGGACCCAAGAGACCCAGTACTTC.

The chain uses TRBV29-1 and TRBJ2-5; 8 bases are shared with TRBD1. Germline V gene data show CDR1 as SQVTM and CDR2 as ANQGSEA. CDR3 length: 14 residues. In nucleotides, the CDR3 is TGCAACTTCCTCGGGACAGGCTACCAAGAGACCCAGTACTTC. It yields the protein CNFLGTGYQETQYF.

The genes are TRBV9 and TRBJ2-5, with D hard to call. Germline CDR1 and CDR2: SGDLS and YYNGEE. This CDR3 is built from 13 residues. Between the trimmed V and J ends, which lost 0 bases and 3 bases, there was a span of 6 bases. The CDR3 loop is CASSVAGKETQYF. The CDR3 nucleotides are TGTGCCAGCAGCGTAGCTGGGAAAGAGACCCAGTACTTC.

This clonotype was observed a few times. The chain is built from TRBV5-1 and TRBJ1-1, with TRBD1 matching 7 bases. Germline V gene data show CDR1 as SGHRS and CDR2 as YFSETQ. This CDR3 comprises 13 residues. V lost 5 bases and J lost 1; bases outside the gene matches: 2. CDR3 coding DNA: TGCGCCAGCAGGGCAGGGGGGAACACTGAAGCTTTCTTT. Encoded protein: CASRAGGNTEAFF.

This clonotype occurred a few times. The chain carries TRBV20-1 and TRBJ2-7, with 7 bases that match TRBD2. V was clipped by 5 bases and J by 5 bases; unmatched bases: 12. Germline V CDR1 and CDR2: DFQATT, SNEGSKA (reference sequence). This CDR3 has 14 amino acids. CDR3 coding DNA: TGCAGTGCTCAGTATATACTAGCGTCTAACGAGCAGTACTTC. It yields the protein CSAQYILASNEQYF.

The chain is built from TRBV5-1 and TRBJ2-5; D is uncertain. CDR1 SGHRS and CDR2 YFSETQ come from the germline V gene. The length of the CDR3 is 15 residues. V was cut by 4 bases and J by 4 bases, with 17 bases left in between. CDR3 bases: TGCGCCAGCAGCCCCGTGGGAAATCCAGGAGAGACCCAGTACTTC. Its translation is CASSPVGNPGETQYF.

This clonotype was counted ten times or more. This chain links TRBV20-1 with TRBJ2-5; no clear D gene. Germline V CDR1 and CDR2: DFQATT, SNEGSKA (reference sequence). The length of the CDR3 is 13 residues. The germline V and J ends were trimmed by 6 bases and 3 bases, with 14 bases remaining between them. The CDR3 here is CSAEDRREETQYF. In nucleotides, the CDR3 is TGCAGTGCAGAAGACCGCCGGGAAGAGACCCAGTACTTC.

The rearrangement joins TRBV29-1 to TRBJ2-5; maybe TRBD2 (6 bases). Trimming removed 7 bases at V and 5 bases at J, with 14 bases between. Per germline, CDR1 SQVTM and CDR2 ANQGSEA. This CDR3 comprises 12 residues. DNA for the CDR3: TGCAGCGGCCGACCGGGGGAGGAGACCCAGTACTTC. Translated, it gives CSGRPGEETQYF. The whole variable domain, filled in from reference TRBV29-1 and TRBJ2-5, reads SAVISQKPSRDICQRGTSLTIQCQVDSQVTMMFWYRQQPGQSLTLIATANQGSEATYESGFVIDKFPISRPNLTFSTLTVSNMSPEDSSIYLCSGRPGEETQYFGPGTRLLVL.

The chain joins TRBV2 to TRBJ1-1, with TRBD1 as a possible D gene (6 bases). The length of the CDR3 is 17 residues. In germline, CDR1 is SNHLY, CDR2 FYNNEI. V lost 5 bases and J lost 0, with 19 bases in between. The CDR3 region is CASSLTRNRDMNTEAFF. CDR3 DNA sequence: TGTGCCAGCAGTCTCACCCGGAACAGGGACATGAACACTGAAGCTTTCTTT.

This chain connects TRBV6-5 to TRBJ1-1, with 7 bases fitting TRBD1. V shed 4 bases and J 3 bases; nucleotides not matched to a gene: 14. This CDR3 contains 17 residues. Germline V gene data show CDR1 as MNHEY and CDR2 as SVGAGI. The chain's CDR3 is CASSLGFTGVYHTEAFF. The CDR3 nucleotides are TGTGCCAGCAGTTTAGGCTTTACAGGGGTTTATCACACTGAAGCTTTCTTT.

This clonotype was recorded at least ten times. The chain joins TRBV7-9 to TRBJ2-6; D gene uncertain. CDR3 length: 14 residues. The V gene's germline CDR1 is SEHNR and CDR2 FQNEAQ (reference sequence). V shed 0 bases and J shed 2 bases, with 2 bases lying between them. The CDR3 loop reads CASSLAAGANVLTF. The CDR3 DNA sequence: TGTGCCAGCAGCTTAGCGGCTGGGGCCAACGTCCTGACTTTC.

This rearrangement joins TRBV5-1 to TRBJ1-1; D possibly corresponds to TRBD1 (5 bases). The length of the CDR3 is 13 residues. Germline CDR1 SGHRS, CDR2 YFSETQ. Deletions cut 3 bases from V and 9 bases from J, with 15 bases between. The CDR3 loop reads CASSYRDPLQAFF. The CDR3 DNA is TGCGCCAGCAGCTACCGGGACCCTCTACAAGCTTTCTTT.

This clonotype was counted ten times or more. The chain combines TRBV7-8 with TRBJ1-5; no clear D gene. This CDR3 contains 14 residues. The germline V gene encodes CDR1 SGHVS and CDR2 FQNEAQ. V lost 2 bases, J lost 0 bases, and 5 bases lay in between. The CDR3 DNA reads TGTGCCAGCAGCTTAATCTCTAGCAATCAGCCCCAGCATTTT. Its translation: CASSLISSNQPQHF. Drawing the rest from reference TRBV7-8 and TRBJ1-5, the complete variable domain is GAGVSQSPRYKVAKRGQDVALRCDPISGHVSLFWYQQALGQGPEFLTYFQNEAQLDKSGLPSDRFFAERPEGSVSTLKIQRTQQEDSAVYLCASSLISSNQPQHFGDGTRLSIL.